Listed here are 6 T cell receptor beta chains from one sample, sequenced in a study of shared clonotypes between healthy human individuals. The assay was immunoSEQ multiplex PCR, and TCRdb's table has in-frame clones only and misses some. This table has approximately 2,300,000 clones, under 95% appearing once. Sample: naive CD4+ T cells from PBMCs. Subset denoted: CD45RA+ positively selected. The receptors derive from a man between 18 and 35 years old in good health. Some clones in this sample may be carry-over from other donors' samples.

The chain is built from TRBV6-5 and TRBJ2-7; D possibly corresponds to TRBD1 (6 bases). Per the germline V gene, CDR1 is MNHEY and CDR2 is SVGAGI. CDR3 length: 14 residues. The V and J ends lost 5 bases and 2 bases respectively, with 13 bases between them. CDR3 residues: CASSRQVGTYEQYF. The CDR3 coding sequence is TGTGCCAGCAGTAGACAGGTGGGGACCTACGAGCAGTACTTC.

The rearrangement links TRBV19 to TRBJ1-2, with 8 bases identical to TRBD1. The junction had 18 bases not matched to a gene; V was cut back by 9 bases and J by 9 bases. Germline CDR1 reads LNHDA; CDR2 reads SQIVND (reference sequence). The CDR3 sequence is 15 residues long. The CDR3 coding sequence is TGTGCCAGCACTACAAACACCGCCGGACAGGGAAGCTACACCTTC. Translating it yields CASTTNTAGQGSYTF. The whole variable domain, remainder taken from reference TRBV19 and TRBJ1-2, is DGGITQSPKYLFRKEGQNVTLSCEQNLNHDAMYWYRQDPGQGLRLIYYSQIVNDFQKGDIAEGYSVSREKKESFPLTVTSAQKNPTAFYLCASTTNTAGQGSYTFGSGTRLTVV.

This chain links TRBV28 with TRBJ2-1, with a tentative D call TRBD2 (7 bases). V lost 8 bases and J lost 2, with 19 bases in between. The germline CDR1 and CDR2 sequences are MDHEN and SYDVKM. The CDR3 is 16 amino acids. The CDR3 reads CASGGGGAYTYNEQFF. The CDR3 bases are TGTGCCAGCGGTGGTGGGGGGGCATACACCTACAATGAGCAGTTCTTC.

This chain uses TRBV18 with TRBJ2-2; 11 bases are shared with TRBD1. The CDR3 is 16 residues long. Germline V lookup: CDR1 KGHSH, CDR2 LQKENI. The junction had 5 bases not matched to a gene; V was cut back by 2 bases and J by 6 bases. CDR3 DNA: TGTGCCAGCTCACCAGGACAGGGGGCCCAAGCCGGGGAGCTGTTTTTT. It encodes CASSPGQGAQAGELFF.

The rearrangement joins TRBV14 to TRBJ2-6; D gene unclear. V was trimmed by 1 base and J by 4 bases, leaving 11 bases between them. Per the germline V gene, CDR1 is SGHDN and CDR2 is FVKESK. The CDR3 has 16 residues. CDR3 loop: CASSQVGLLGANVLTF. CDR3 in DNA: TGTGCCAGCAGCCAAGTTGGTTTACTGGGGGCCAACGTCCTGACTTTC. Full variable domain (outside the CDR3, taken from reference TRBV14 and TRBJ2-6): EAGVTQFPSHSVIEKGQTVTLRCDPISGHDNLYWYRRVMGKEIKFLLHFVKESKQDESGMPNNRFLAERTGGTYSTLKVQPAELEDSGVYFCASSQVGLLGANVLTFGAGSRLTVL.

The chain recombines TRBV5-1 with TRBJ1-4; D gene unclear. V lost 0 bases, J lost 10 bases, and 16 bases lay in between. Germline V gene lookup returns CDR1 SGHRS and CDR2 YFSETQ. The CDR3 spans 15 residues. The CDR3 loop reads CASSLVVSDSGKLFF. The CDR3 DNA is TGCGCCAGCAGCTTGGTAGTGTCAGATTCCGGAAAACTGTTTTTT.